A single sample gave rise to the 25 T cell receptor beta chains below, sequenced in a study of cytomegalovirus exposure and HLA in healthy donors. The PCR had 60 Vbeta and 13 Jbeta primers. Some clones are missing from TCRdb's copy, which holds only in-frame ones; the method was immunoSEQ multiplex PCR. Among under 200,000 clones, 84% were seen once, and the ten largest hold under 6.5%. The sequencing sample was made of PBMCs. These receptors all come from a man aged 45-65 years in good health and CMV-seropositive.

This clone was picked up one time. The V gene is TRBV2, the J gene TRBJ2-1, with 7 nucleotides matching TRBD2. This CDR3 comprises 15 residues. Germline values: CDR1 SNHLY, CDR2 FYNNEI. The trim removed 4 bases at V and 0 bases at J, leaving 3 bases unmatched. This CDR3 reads CASSGGGSSYNEQFF. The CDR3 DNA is TGTGCCAGCAGTGGGGGGGGTAGCTCCTACAATGAGCAGTTCTTC.

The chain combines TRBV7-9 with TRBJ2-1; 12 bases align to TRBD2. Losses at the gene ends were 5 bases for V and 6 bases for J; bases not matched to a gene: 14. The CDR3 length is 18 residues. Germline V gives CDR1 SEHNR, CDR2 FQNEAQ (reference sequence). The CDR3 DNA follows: TGTGCCAGCAGCCTGTCTAGCGGGAGGGCCCCCTTAGGCAATGAGCAGTTCTTC. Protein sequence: CASSLSSGRAPLGNEQFF.

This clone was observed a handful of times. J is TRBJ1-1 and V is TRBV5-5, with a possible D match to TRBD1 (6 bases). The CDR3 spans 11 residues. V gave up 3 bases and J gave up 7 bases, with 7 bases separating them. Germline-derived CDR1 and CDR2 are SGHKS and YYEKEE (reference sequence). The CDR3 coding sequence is TGTGCCAGCAGCTCAGGGGTTGAAGCTTTCTTT. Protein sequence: CASSSGVEAFF.

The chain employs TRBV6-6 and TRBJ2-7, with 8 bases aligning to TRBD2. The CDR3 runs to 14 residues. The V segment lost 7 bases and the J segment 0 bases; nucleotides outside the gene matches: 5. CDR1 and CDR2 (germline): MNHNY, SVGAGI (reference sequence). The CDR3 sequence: CASNGGATSYEQYF. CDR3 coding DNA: TGTGCCAGCAACGGGGGGGCTACCTCCTACGAGCAGTACTTC.

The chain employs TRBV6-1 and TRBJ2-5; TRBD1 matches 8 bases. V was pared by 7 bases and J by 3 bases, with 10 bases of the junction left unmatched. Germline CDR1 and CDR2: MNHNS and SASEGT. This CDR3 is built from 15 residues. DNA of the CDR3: TGTGCCAGCACCGAATCATCGACAGGGGAAGAGACCCAGTACTTC. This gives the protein CASTESSTGEETQYF.

The CDR3 spells CASSLGQAQDTQYF. DNA for the CDR3: TGTGCCAGCAGCTTGGGGCAGGCGCAAGATACGCAGTATTTT. The chain joins TRBV5-8 to TRBJ2-3; D gene unclear. This CDR3 is built from 14 residues. The V gene's germline CDR1 is SGHTS and CDR2 YDEGEE. Deletions cut 0 bases from V and 5 bases from J, with 10 bases between.

This CDR3 reads CASSPGGGGYTF. As DNA, the CDR3 is TGTGCCAGCAGCCCGGGGGGCGGGGGCTACACCTTC. The chain recombines TRBV28 with TRBJ1-2, with D perhaps TRBD1 (6 bases). The germline gives CDR1 MDHEN, CDR2 SYDVKM. Between the trimmed V and J ends, which lost 6 bases and 8 bases, there was a span of 13 bases. The CDR3 loop spans 12 amino acids.

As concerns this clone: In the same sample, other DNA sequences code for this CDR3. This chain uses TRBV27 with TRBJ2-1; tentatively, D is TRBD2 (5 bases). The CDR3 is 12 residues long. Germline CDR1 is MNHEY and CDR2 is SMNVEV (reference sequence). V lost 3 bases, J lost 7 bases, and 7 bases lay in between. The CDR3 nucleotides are TGTGCCAGCAGTTTCCCGGGGAATGAGCAGTTCTTC. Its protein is CASSFPGNEQFF.

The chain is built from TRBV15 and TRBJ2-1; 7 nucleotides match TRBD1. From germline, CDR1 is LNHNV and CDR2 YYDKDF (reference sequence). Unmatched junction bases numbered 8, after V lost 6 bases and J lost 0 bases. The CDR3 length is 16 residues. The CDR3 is CATRRTGGISYNEQFF. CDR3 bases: TGTGCCACCAGACGGACAGGTGGTATCTCCTACAATGAGCAGTTCTTC.

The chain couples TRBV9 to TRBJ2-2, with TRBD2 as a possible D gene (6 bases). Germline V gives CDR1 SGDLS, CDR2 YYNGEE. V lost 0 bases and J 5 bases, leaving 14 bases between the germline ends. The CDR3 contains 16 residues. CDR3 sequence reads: CASSVARGIGTGELFF. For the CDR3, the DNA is TGTGCCAGCAGCGTAGCTCGGGGGATCGGGACCGGGGAGCTGTTTTTT.

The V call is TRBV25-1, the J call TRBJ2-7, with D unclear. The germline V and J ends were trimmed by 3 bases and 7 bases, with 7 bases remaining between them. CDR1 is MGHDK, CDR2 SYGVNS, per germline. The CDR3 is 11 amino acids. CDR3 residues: CASSEGLEQYV. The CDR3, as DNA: TGTGCCAGCAGTGAGGGTCTGGAGCAGTACGTC.

CDR3 DNA: TGTGCCAGCAGTGAAGCGGGGCTAGCGGGAAGAGGGAACACCGGGGAGCTGTTTTTT. It translates to CASSEAGLAGRGNTGELFF. The chain has TRBV2 and TRBJ2-2, with 9 bases fitting TRBD2. Germline values: CDR1 SNHLY, CDR2 FYNNEI. The V and J ends lost 0 bases and 1 base, in that order; junction bases with no gene match: 9. This CDR3 is 19 amino acids long.

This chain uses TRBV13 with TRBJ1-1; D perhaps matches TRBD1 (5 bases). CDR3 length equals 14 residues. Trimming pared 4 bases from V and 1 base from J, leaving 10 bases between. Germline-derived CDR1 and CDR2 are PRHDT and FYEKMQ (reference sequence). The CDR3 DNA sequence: TGTGCCAGCAGCTCACAGGCAGGGAACACTGAAGCTTTCTTT. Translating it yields CASSSQAGNTEAFF. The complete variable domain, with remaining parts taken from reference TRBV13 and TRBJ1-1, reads AAGVIQSPRHLIKEKRETATLKCYPIPRHDTVYWYQQGPGQDPQFLISFYEKMQSDKGSIPDRFSAQQFSDYHSELNMSSLELGDSALYFCASSSQAGNTEAFFGQGTRLTVV.

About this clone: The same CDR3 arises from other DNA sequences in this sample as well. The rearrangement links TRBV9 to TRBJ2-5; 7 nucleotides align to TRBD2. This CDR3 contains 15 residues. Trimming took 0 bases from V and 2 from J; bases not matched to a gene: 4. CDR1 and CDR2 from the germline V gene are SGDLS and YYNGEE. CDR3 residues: CASSVGTGGQETQYF. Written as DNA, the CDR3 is TGTGCCAGCAGCGTAGGAACGGGGGGACAAGAGACCCAGTACTTC.

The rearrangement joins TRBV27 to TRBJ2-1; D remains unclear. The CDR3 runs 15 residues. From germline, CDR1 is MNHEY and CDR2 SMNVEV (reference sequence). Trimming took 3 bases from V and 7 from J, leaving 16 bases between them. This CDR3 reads CASSLNSNYWNEQFF. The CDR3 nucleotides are TGTGCCAGCAGTTTGAACTCCAATTATTGGAATGAGCAGTTCTTC.

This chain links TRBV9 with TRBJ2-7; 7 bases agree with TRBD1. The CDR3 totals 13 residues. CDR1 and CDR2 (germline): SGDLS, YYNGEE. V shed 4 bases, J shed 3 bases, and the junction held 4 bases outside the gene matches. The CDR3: CASSSRTGYEQYF. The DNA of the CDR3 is TGTGCCAGCAGCTCTCGGACAGGCTACGAGCAGTACTTC.

CDR3 sequence reads: CASRGTVDTQPQHF. The CDR3 coding sequence is TGTGCCAGCAGGGGGACAGTGGATACTCAGCCCCAGCATTTT. The V and J genes are TRBV2 and TRBJ1-5; 7 bases are a match to TRBD1. The CDR3 is 14 amino acids. V was clipped by 6 bases and J by 6 bases; unmatched bases: 8. Per the germline V gene, CDR1 is SNHLY and CDR2 is FYNNEI.

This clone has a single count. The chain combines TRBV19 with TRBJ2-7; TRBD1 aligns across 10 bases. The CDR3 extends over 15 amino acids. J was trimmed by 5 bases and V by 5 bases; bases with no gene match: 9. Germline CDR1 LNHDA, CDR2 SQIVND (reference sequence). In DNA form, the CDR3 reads TGTGCCAGTAGTCTTACCGGGACAGGGGTAGACGAGCAGTACTTC. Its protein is CASSLTGTGVDEQYF.

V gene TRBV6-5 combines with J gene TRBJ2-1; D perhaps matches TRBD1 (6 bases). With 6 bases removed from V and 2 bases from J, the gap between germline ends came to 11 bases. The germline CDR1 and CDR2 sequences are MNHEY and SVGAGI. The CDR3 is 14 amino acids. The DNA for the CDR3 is TGTGCCAGCAGCAGGGGTGGGACCTACAATGAGCAGTTCTTC. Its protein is CASSRGGTYNEQFF.

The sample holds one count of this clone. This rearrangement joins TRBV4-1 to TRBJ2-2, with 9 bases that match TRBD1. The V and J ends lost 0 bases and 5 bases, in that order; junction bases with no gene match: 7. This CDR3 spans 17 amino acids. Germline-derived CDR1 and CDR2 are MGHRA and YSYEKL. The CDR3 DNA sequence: TGCGCCAGCAGCCAAGAAGGCGGGACAGGGTGGACCGGGGAGCTGTTTTTT. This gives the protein CASSQEGGTGWTGELFF.

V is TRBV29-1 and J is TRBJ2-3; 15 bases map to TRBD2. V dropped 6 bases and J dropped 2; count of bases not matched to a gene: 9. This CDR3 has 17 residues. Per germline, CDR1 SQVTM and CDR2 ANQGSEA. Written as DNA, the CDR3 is TGCAGCGTAAGCCTCGGGACTAGCGGGAGGACCACAGATACGCAGTATTTT. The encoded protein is CSVSLGTSGRTTDTQYF.

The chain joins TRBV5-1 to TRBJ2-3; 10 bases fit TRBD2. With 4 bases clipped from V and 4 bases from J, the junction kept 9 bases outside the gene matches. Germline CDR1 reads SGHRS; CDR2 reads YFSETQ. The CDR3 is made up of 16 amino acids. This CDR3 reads CASSRDSGRMADTQYF. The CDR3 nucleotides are TGCGCCAGCAGCCGGGATAGCGGGAGGATGGCAGATACGCAGTATTTT.

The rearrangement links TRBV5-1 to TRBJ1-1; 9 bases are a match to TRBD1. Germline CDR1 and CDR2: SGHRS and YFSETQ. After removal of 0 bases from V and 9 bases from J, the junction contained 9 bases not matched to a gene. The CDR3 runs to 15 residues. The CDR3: CASSLDPPGQGKAFF. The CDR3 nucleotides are TGCGCCAGCAGCTTGGACCCCCCGGGACAGGGTAAAGCTTTCTTT.

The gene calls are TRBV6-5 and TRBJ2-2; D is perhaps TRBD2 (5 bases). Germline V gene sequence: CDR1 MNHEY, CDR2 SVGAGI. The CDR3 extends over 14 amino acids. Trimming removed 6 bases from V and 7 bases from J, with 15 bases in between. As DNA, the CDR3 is TGTGCCAGCAGAGATCCCTCGGGGTACGGGGAGCTGTTTTTT. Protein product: CASRDPSGYGELFF.

This CDR3 reads CASSWTGPYGYTF. CDR3 nucleotides: TGTGCCAGTAGCTGGACAGGGCCCTATGGCTACACCTTC. The V gene is TRBV19, the J gene TRBJ1-2; 8 positions match TRBD1. Germline CDR1 LNHDA, CDR2 SQIVND (reference sequence). The trim removed 6 bases at V and 4 bases at J, leaving 4 bases unmatched. This CDR3 spans 13 amino acids.